Described below is a single T cell receptor beta chain sequence and its context. Its antigen is still unknown. Unique molecular identifiers were built into the TCRbeta library. TCRdb analysed the PCR reads with MiXCR anew, one entry per CDR3 protein. Here the sample spans 250,000 to 400,000 distinct CDR3 sequences, around 25% being singletons. The data stem from a study of T-cell reconstitution after alpha-beta-depleted transplantation in children. Notes on the study in general: Newly produced T cells mostly provided counts and TCRbeta diversity after one year, as hyperexpanded clones declined. Reportedly, roughly two months post-transplant, alpha-beta T cells arose from several hundred expanded graft clones. Surviving thymic progenitors and recipient T cells were the source of high TCRbeta diversity at day 60 in some patients.

From germline, CDR1 is SGHRS and CDR2 YFSETQ. The CDR3 covers 15 residues. Trimming removed 4 bases at V and 2 bases at J, with 16 bases between. The chain carries TRBV5-1 and TRBJ2-7; possibly TRBD1 or TRBD2 for D (5 bases each). This clonotype originated in a male patient between 10 and 17 years old who had a stem cell transplant for acute lymphoblastic leukemia, so the T cells may come from the graft donor. The specimen comprised PBMCs, mostly from graft donor cells, sampled 180 days after TCRalphabeta/CD19-depleted stem cell transplant. Here the CDR3 DNA reads TGCGCCAGCAGCCTCACCTGGGGGATGGCCTACGAGCAGTACTTC. It specifies CASSLTWGMAYEQYF.